These T cell receptor beta chains were read from a single sample in a study of beta chain features in type 1 diabetes. Sequencing was performed with immunoSEQ multiplex PCR; in TCRdb, only in-frame clones are kept and a portion is missing. The table lists a few hundred thousand clones, 25% to 35% of them singletons. The specimen was naive CD4+ T cells from blood. Receptor source: a man aged 18 to 30 in good health. The CDR3 runs from the conserved cysteine through the conserved F or W. Fields, in order: CDR3 length, J gene, V gene, D gene, clone size, CDR3 protein, CDR3 DNA. D genes are given only for firm matches. A clone size is listed for some rows: how often the clone was seen (once, few, many), or a class if it is expanded.

cdr3_length: 12; j_call: TRBJ1-2; v_call: TRBV30; d_call: NA; clone_size: few; cdr3_aa: CAWSVGGHGYTF; cdr3_nt: TGTGCCTGGAGTGTAGGAGGGCATGGCTACACCTTC
cdr3_length: 15; j_call: TRBJ2-5; v_call: TRBV19; d_call: TRBD1; clone_size: NA; cdr3_aa: CASSPGTGKQETQYF; cdr3_nt: TGTGCCAGTAGCCCTGGGACAGGCAAACAAGAGACCCAGTACTTC
cdr3_length: 15; j_call: TRBJ2-5; v_call: TRBV6-6; d_call: TRBD2; clone_size: NA; cdr3_aa: CASSPALAERETQYF; cdr3_nt: TGTGCCAGCAGTCCGGCGCTAGCGGAGAGGGAGACCCAGTACTTC
cdr3_length: 12; j_call: TRBJ2-1; v_call: TRBV29-1; d_call: NA; clone_size: few; cdr3_aa: CSATGRPDEQFF; cdr3_nt: TGCAGCGCCACAGGGAGACCCGATGAGCAGTTCTTC
cdr3_length: 18; j_call: TRBJ2-4; v_call: TRBV7-2; d_call: NA; clone_size: few; cdr3_aa: CASSLVKARDLAKNIQYF; cdr3_nt: TGTGCCAGCAGCTTAGTGAAGGCCAGGGATCTAGCCAAAAACATTCAGTACTTC
cdr3_length: 17; j_call: TRBJ2-3; v_call: TRBV13; d_call: TRBD2; clone_size: few; cdr3_aa: CASSLGGVAGVSDTQYF; cdr3_nt: TGTGCCAGCAGCTTGGGCGGAGTAGCGGGAGTGTCGGATACGCAGTATTTT
cdr3_length: 12; j_call: TRBJ1-2; v_call: TRBV29-1; d_call: NA; clone_size: few; cdr3_aa: CSVVQANYGYTF; cdr3_nt: TGCAGCGTTGTCCAGGCTAACTATGGCTACACCTTC
cdr3_length: 14; j_call: TRBJ2-2; v_call: TRBV30; d_call: NA; clone_size: few; cdr3_aa: CAWSVTRPEGELFF; cdr3_nt: TGTGCCTGGAGTGTAACCAGACCCGAAGGGGAGCTGTTTTTT
cdr3_length: 14; j_call: TRBJ2-7; v_call: TRBV4-3; d_call: NA; clone_size: NA; cdr3_aa: CASSQDQGPYEQYF; cdr3_nt: TGCGCCAGCAGCCAAGACCAGGGACCCTACGAGCAGTACTTC
cdr3_length: 16; j_call: TRBJ1-1; v_call: TRBV7-9; d_call: NA; clone_size: few; cdr3_aa: CASSPRGGRLNTEAFF; cdr3_nt: TGTGCCAGCAGCCCGAGGGGTGGCAGACTGAACACTGAAGCTTTCTTT
cdr3_length: 15; j_call: TRBJ1-5; v_call: TRBV30; d_call: NA; clone_size: few; cdr3_aa: CAWSRPTDSNQPQHF; cdr3_nt: TGTGCCTGGAGTAGGCCTACAGATAGCAATCAGCCCCAGCATTTT
cdr3_length: 15; j_call: TRBJ2-4; v_call: TRBV28; d_call: NA; clone_size: NA; cdr3_aa: CASSSIERGKNIQYF; cdr3_nt: TGTGCCAGCAGTTCCATCGAGCGTGGCAAAAACATTCAGTACTTC
cdr3_length: 14; j_call: TRBJ2-3; v_call: TRBV7-9; d_call: NA; clone_size: few; cdr3_aa: CASSLAGVADTQYF; cdr3_nt: TGTGCCAGCAGCTTAGCGGGAGTGGCAGATACGCAGTATTTT
cdr3_length: 15; j_call: TRBJ2-1; v_call: TRBV30; d_call: TRBD2; clone_size: NA; cdr3_aa: CAWSRLAGAYNEQFF; cdr3_nt: TGTGCCTGGAGCCGACTAGCGGGGGCCTACAATGAGCAGTTCTTC
cdr3_length: 15; j_call: TRBJ2-4; v_call: TRBV5-6; d_call: NA; clone_size: NA; cdr3_aa: CASSLFRETKNIQYF; cdr3_nt: TGTGCCAGCAGCTTGTTTAGAGAAACCAAAAACATTCAGTACTTC
cdr3_length: 13; j_call: TRBJ2-2; v_call: TRBV6-1; d_call: NA; clone_size: NA; cdr3_aa: CASMSGNTGELFF; cdr3_nt: TGTGCCAGCATGTCAGGGAACACCGGGGAGCTGTTTTTT
cdr3_length: 14; j_call: TRBJ1-3; v_call: TRBV30; d_call: NA; clone_size: few; cdr3_aa: CAWSKTGSGNTIYF; cdr3_nt: TGTGCCTGGAGTAAGACAGGCTCTGGAAACACCATATATTTT
cdr3_length: 15; j_call: TRBJ2-7; v_call: TRBV6-6; d_call: NA; clone_size: NA; cdr3_aa: CASSSAADGVYEQYF; cdr3_nt: TGTGCCAGCAGCTCCGCGGCAGATGGAGTCTACGAGCAGTACTTC
cdr3_length: 13; j_call: TRBJ2-4; v_call: TRBV5-4; d_call: NA; clone_size: NA; cdr3_aa: CASSLQGRDIQYF; cdr3_nt: TGTGCCAGCAGCTTGCAAGGGAGAGACATTCAGTACTTC
cdr3_length: 14; j_call: TRBJ1-1; v_call: TRBV30; d_call: NA; clone_size: NA; cdr3_aa: CAWSLGPANTEAFF; cdr3_nt: TGTGCCTGGAGTCTGGGCCCCGCGAACACTGAAGCTTTCTTT
cdr3_length: 14; j_call: TRBJ2-7; v_call: TRBV19; d_call: TRBD1; clone_size: NA; cdr3_aa: CASSRTGNLYEQYF; cdr3_nt: TGTGCCAGTAGTAGGACAGGGAACCTCTACGAGCAGTACTTC
cdr3_length: 13; j_call: TRBJ1-2; v_call: TRBV29-1; d_call: NA; clone_size: NA; cdr3_aa: CSAREGSNYGYTF; cdr3_nt: TGCAGCGCTAGGGAGGGCTCTAACTATGGCTACACCTTC
cdr3_length: 12; j_call: TRBJ2-7; v_call: TRBV2; d_call: TRBD2; clone_size: NA; cdr3_aa: CASGSGIYEQYF; cdr3_nt: TGTGCCAGCGGTAGCGGGATCTACGAGCAGTACTTC
cdr3_length: 16; j_call: TRBJ2-5; v_call: TRBV18; d_call: TRBD2; clone_size: NA; cdr3_aa: CASSPVSGTSGETQYF; cdr3_nt: TGTGCCAGCTCACCTGTATCAGGGACTAGCGGAGAGACCCAGTACTTC
cdr3_length: 14; j_call: TRBJ2-5; v_call: TRBV27; d_call: NA; clone_size: NA; cdr3_aa: CASNSLLRGETQYF; cdr3_nt: TGTGCCAGCAACTCACTACTCCGTGGTGAGACCCAGTACTTC
cdr3_length: 12; j_call: TRBJ1-2; v_call: TRBV7-9; d_call: NA; clone_size: NA; cdr3_aa: CASSADLYGYTF; cdr3_nt: TGTGCCAGCAGCGCGGACCTCTATGGCTACACCTTC
cdr3_length: 13; j_call: TRBJ2-7; v_call: TRBV7-3; d_call: NA; clone_size: NA; cdr3_aa: CASSPTGFGEQYF; cdr3_nt: TGTGCCAGCAGCCCGACAGGCTTCGGCGAGCAGTACTTC
cdr3_length: 14; j_call: TRBJ1-2; v_call: TRBV29-1; d_call: TRBD1; clone_size: few; cdr3_aa: CSVPLGQRSYGYTF; cdr3_nt: TGCAGCGTCCCTTTGGGACAGCGATCCTATGGCTACACCTTC
cdr3_length: 15; j_call: TRBJ2-1; v_call: TRBV27; d_call: TRBD2; clone_size: NA; cdr3_aa: CASRPRSSGGVEQFF; cdr3_nt: TGTGCCAGCAGGCCCCGGAGTAGCGGGGGAGTTGAGCAGTTCTTC
cdr3_length: 13; j_call: TRBJ1-5; v_call: TRBV9; d_call: NA; clone_size: few; cdr3_aa: CASSVGGTAPQHF; cdr3_nt: TGTGCCAGCAGCGTAGGGGGCACCGCACCCCAGCATTTT
cdr3_length: 13; j_call: TRBJ2-1; v_call: TRBV30; d_call: TRBD1; clone_size: few; cdr3_aa: CACRDSSYNEQFF; cdr3_nt: TGTGCCTGCCGGGACAGCTCCTACAATGAGCAGTTCTTC
cdr3_length: 16; j_call: TRBJ2-1; v_call: TRBV25-1; d_call: TRBD2; clone_size: NA; cdr3_aa: CASSPWTSGTYNEQFF; cdr3_nt: TGTGCCAGCAGTCCCTGGACTAGCGGGACCTACAATGAGCAGTTCTTC
cdr3_length: 13; j_call: TRBJ1-1; v_call: TRBV2; d_call: NA; clone_size: NA; cdr3_aa: CASRRDMNTEAFF; cdr3_nt: TGTGCCAGCAGGAGGGACATGAACACTGAAGCTTTCTTT
cdr3_length: 15; j_call: TRBJ2-5; v_call: TRBV6-5; d_call: TRBD1; clone_size: NA; cdr3_aa: CASRRTGDPQETQYF; cdr3_nt: TGTGCCAGCAGACGTACAGGGGATCCCCAAGAGACCCAGTACTTC
cdr3_length: 12; j_call: TRBJ2-3; v_call: TRBV19; d_call: NA; clone_size: NA; cdr3_aa: CASSFWTDTQYF; cdr3_nt: TGTGCCAGTAGCTTTTGGACAGATACGCAGTATTTT
cdr3_length: 13; j_call: TRBJ1-4; v_call: TRBV7-2; d_call: NA; clone_size: NA; cdr3_aa: CASSFGANEKLFF; cdr3_nt: TGTGCCAGCAGCTTCGGGGCTAATGAAAAACTGTTTTTT
cdr3_length: 17; j_call: TRBJ2-4; v_call: TRBV29-1; d_call: NA; clone_size: few; cdr3_aa: CSVETPQGRWFKNIQYF; cdr3_nt: TGCAGCGTTGAAACGCCCCAGGGGCGATGGTTCAAAAACATTCAGTACTTC
cdr3_length: 13; j_call: TRBJ1-1; v_call: TRBV29-1; d_call: NA; clone_size: few; cdr3_aa: CSVFGTPNTEAFF; cdr3_nt: TGCAGCGTGTTCGGGACACCTAACACTGAAGCTTTCTTT
cdr3_length: 10; j_call: TRBJ2-1; v_call: TRBV29-1; d_call: NA; clone_size: few; cdr3_aa: CSGGYNEQFF; cdr3_nt: TGCAGCGGAGGCTACAATGAGCAGTTCTTC
cdr3_length: 15; j_call: TRBJ1-2; v_call: TRBV10-3; d_call: NA; clone_size: few; cdr3_aa: CAISEKGDGRGGYTF; cdr3_nt: TGTGCCATCAGTGAGAAGGGGGACGGACGAGGAGGCTACACCTTC
cdr3_length: 14; j_call: TRBJ1-5; v_call: TRBV30; d_call: NA; clone_size: few; cdr3_aa: CAWSLNRRNQPQHF; cdr3_nt: TGTGCCTGGAGTCTAAACCGAAGGAATCAGCCCCAGCATTTT
cdr3_length: 12; j_call: TRBJ1-5; v_call: TRBV30; d_call: NA; clone_size: few; cdr3_aa: CAWSVGAEPQHF; cdr3_nt: TGTGCCTGGAGTGTCGGGGCTGAGCCCCAGCATTTT
cdr3_length: 15; j_call: TRBJ1-2; v_call: TRBV4-2; d_call: TRBD1; clone_size: NA; cdr3_aa: CASSQEGRDRPGYTF; cdr3_nt: TGTGCCAGCAGCCAAGAGGGTCGGGACAGGCCGGGCTACACCTTC
cdr3_length: 14; j_call: TRBJ2-2; v_call: TRBV9; d_call: NA; clone_size: few; cdr3_aa: CASSVDGYTGELFF; cdr3_nt: TGTGCCAGCAGCGTAGATGGTTACACCGGGGAGCTGTTTTTT
cdr3_length: 14; j_call: TRBJ1-1; v_call: TRBV7-2; d_call: TRBD1; clone_size: NA; cdr3_aa: CASSWTQGATEAFF; cdr3_nt: TGTGCCAGCAGCTGGACACAGGGGGCCACTGAAGCTTTCTTT
cdr3_length: 12; j_call: TRBJ2-2; v_call: TRBV5-1; d_call: NA; clone_size: few; cdr3_aa: CASSYQSGELFF; cdr3_nt: TGCGCCAGCAGCTACCAATCCGGGGAGCTGTTTTTT
cdr3_length: 15; j_call: TRBJ1-1; v_call: TRBV4-2; d_call: TRBD1; clone_size: NA; cdr3_aa: CASSRKGQSNTEAFF; cdr3_nt: TGTGCCAGCAGCCGGAAGGGACAGTCGAACACTGAAGCTTTCTTT
cdr3_length: 15; j_call: TRBJ2-1; v_call: TRBV29-1; d_call: TRBD1; clone_size: few; cdr3_aa: CSVLARGPVRNEQFF; cdr3_nt: TGCAGCGTCCTTGCGAGGGGGCCGGTTAGGAATGAGCAGTTCTTC
cdr3_length: 17; j_call: TRBJ2-1; v_call: TRBV13; d_call: NA; clone_size: few; cdr3_aa: CASSTRRLGGSYNEQFF; cdr3_nt: TGTGCCAGCAGCACCCGGCGGCTGGGAGGATCCTACAATGAGCAGTTCTTC
cdr3_length: 13; j_call: TRBJ1-2; v_call: TRBV6-4; d_call: NA; clone_size: NA; cdr3_aa: CASSDRVGYGYTF; cdr3_nt: TGTGCCAGCAGTGACCGGGTGGGGTATGGCTACACCTTC
cdr3_length: 14; j_call: TRBJ2-1; v_call: TRBV28; d_call: NA; clone_size: NA; cdr3_aa: CASSLTGGYNEQFF; cdr3_nt: TGTGCCAGCAGTTTAACCGGCGGCTACAATGAGCAGTTCTTC
cdr3_length: 13; j_call: TRBJ2-6; v_call: TRBV29-1; d_call: NA; clone_size: NA; cdr3_aa: CSVYSSGANVLTF; cdr3_nt: TGCAGCGTCTACAGCTCTGGGGCCAACGTCCTGACTTTC
cdr3_length: 15; j_call: TRBJ2-1; v_call: TRBV28; d_call: TRBD2; clone_size: NA; cdr3_aa: CASRGGSDSYNEQFF; cdr3_nt: TGTGCCAGCAGGGGAGGGAGCGACTCCTACAATGAGCAGTTCTTC
cdr3_length: 16; j_call: TRBJ1-5; v_call: TRBV15; d_call: NA; clone_size: NA; cdr3_aa: CSTSRGRPNSNQPQHF; cdr3_nt: TGTTCCACCAGCAGAGGAAGACCTAATAGCAATCAGCCCCAGCATTTT
cdr3_length: 16; j_call: TRBJ2-2; v_call: TRBV27; d_call: NA; clone_size: NA; cdr3_aa: CASSLSRTVVTGELFF; cdr3_nt: TGTGCCAGCAGTTTATCTAGGACAGTGGTCACCGGGGAGCTGTTTTTT
cdr3_length: 15; j_call: TRBJ2-5; v_call: TRBV5-6; d_call: NA; clone_size: NA; cdr3_aa: CASTLGWAQQETQYF; cdr3_nt: TGTGCCAGCACCCTTGGCTGGGCTCAGCAAGAGACCCAGTACTTC
cdr3_length: 17; j_call: TRBJ2-1; v_call: TRBV18; d_call: TRBD1; clone_size: NA; cdr3_aa: CASSPGFDRVAYNEQFF; cdr3_nt: TGTGCCAGCTCACCAGGGTTCGACAGGGTCGCCTACAATGAGCAGTTCTTC
cdr3_length: 14; j_call: TRBJ1-1; v_call: TRBV16; d_call: TRBD1; clone_size: NA; cdr3_aa: CASSLIGQAVEAFF; cdr3_nt: TGTGCCAGCAGCCTGATTGGACAGGCCGTTGAAGCTTTCTTT
cdr3_length: 14; j_call: TRBJ2-7; v_call: TRBV5-4; d_call: NA; clone_size: NA; cdr3_aa: CASSSKQGPPEQYF; cdr3_nt: TGTGCCAGCAGCAGTAAACAAGGGCCACCCGAGCAGTACTTC
cdr3_length: 11; j_call: TRBJ2-7; v_call: TRBV10-3; d_call: NA; clone_size: once; cdr3_aa: CATGELYEQYF; cdr3_nt: TGTGCCACCGGGGAATTATACGAGCAGTACTTC